A selection of T cell receptor beta chains follows, all from one sample in a study of CD8 T cells in Susac syndrome. TCRdb redid the calling of the immunoSEQ multiplex PCR reads with MiXCR, one entry per CDR3 protein. This repertoire shows approximately 140,000 distinct CDR3 sequences, 90% to 95% found once; its top ten account for over 0.1%. The sample consisted of CD4+ T cells from PBMCs. These receptors came from a human donor with multiple sclerosis. Both conserved end residues are part of each CDR3. Fields, in order: clone size, D gene, J gene, V gene, CDR3 protein, CDR3 DNA. The D gene is left open where the match is weak. Size tells how often a clone was seen (once, few, many) or the class of an expanded clone, and some rows leave it out.

.	TRBD2	TRBJ2-7	TRBV28	CASSLPAGGYYEQYF	TGTGCCAGCAGTTTGCCGGCGGGGGGGTACTACGAGCAGTACTTC
.	.	TRBJ2-3	TRBV30	CAWSGGLGYYTDTQYF	TGTGCCTGGAGTGGGGGGTTAGGATATTACACAGATACGCAGTATTTT
.	TRBD1	TRBJ1-2	TRBV5-4	CASRAWDRGLYGYTF	TGTGCCAGCAGGGCGTGGGACAGGGGATTGTATGGCTACACCTTC
.	.	TRBJ2-6	TRBV27	CASRGVGANVLTF	TGTGCCAGCAGAGGGGTGGGGGCCAACGTCCTGACTTTC
.	TRBD1	TRBJ2-7	TRBV6-2/TRBV6-3	CASSYGKGTAYEQYF	TGTGCCAGCAGTTACGGCAAGGGGACAGCCTACGAGCAGTACTTC
.	.	TRBJ1-2	TRBV4-2	CASSQERGSYGYTF	TGTGCCAGCAGCCAAGAACGGGGGAGCTATGGCTACACCTTC
.	.	TRBJ1-5	TRBV19	CASRRSNQPQHF	TGTGCCAGTAGGAGAAGCAATCAGCCCCAGCATTTT
few	TRBD1	TRBJ2-1	TRBV7-2	CASSLGDRYNEQFF	TGTGCCAGCAGCTTAGGGGACAGGTACAATGAGCAGTTCTTC
.	.	TRBJ2-1	TRBV30	CAFRGVNEQFF	TGTGCCTTTAGGGGAGTAAATGAGCAGTTCTTC
once	.	TRBJ2-3	TRBV30	CAWSGADTQYF	TGTGCCTGGAGTGGAGCAGATACGCAGTATTTT
.	TRBD2	TRBJ2-3	TRBV29-1	CSVDPHRDSGSADTQYF	TGCAGCGTTGATCCCCACCGCGACAGCGGGAGTGCAGATACGCAGTATTTT
.	.	TRBJ2-3	TRBV12-3/TRBV12-4	CASSRQTVTGTRDTQYF	TGTGCCAGCAGTCGACAGACAGTCACAGGGACACGAGATACGCAGTATTTT
.	.	TRBJ1-4	TRBV29-1	CAGGQREKLFF	TGCGCGGGGGGGCAGAGGGAAAAACTGTTTTTT
.	TRBD1	TRBJ1-4	TRBV30	CAWSLGSRGSEKLFF	TGTGCCTGGAGTTTGGGGAGCAGGGGGTCTGAAAAACTGTTTTTT
.	.	TRBJ1-2	TRBV12-3/TRBV12-4	CASSPSTANYGYTF	TGTGCCAGCAGTCCCAGTACGGCAAACTATGGCTACACCTTC
.	TRBD1	TRBJ2-7	TRBV2	CASSRRGQGVNEQYF	TGTGCCAGCAGCCGCCGGGGACAGGGGGTGAACGAGCAGTACTTC
.	.	TRBJ1-6	TRBV4-3	CASSQEVQGNSPLHF	TGCGCCAGCAGCCAAGAGGTCCAGGGGAATTCACCCCTCCACTTT
.	.	TRBJ2-3	TRBV20-1	CSATGVIAASTDTQYF	TGCAGTGCCACGGGAGTTATAGCGGCGAGCACAGATACGCAGTATTTT
.	TRBD2	TRBJ2-5	TRBV20-1	CSAADGLVSETQYF	TGCAGTGCTGCAGACGGACTAGTCTCGGAGACCCAGTACTTC
once	.	TRBJ1-5	TRBV6-5	CASSYSGRTRQPQHF	TGTGCCAGCAGTTACTCAGGCAGGACGCGACAGCCCCAGCATTTT
once	.	TRBJ1-2	TRBV20-1	CSARDSRETYGYTF	TGCAGTGCTAGAGATTCCAGGGAGACGTATGGCTACACCTTC
.	TRBD2	TRBJ2-7	TRBV3-1	CASSQHSGLASEQYF	TGTGCCAGCAGCCAACATTCGGGACTAGCTTCCGAGCAGTACTTC
.	TRBD1	TRBJ2-5	TRBV5-4	CASSPTGTGKTQYF	TGTGCCAGCAGCCCAACCGGGACAGGGAAGACCCAGTACTTC
.	.	TRBJ2-1	TRBV5-1	CASSSTRGGALGFF	TGCGCCAGCAGCTCGACGAGGGGCGGGGCTTTGGGGTTCTTC
.	.	TRBJ1-6	TRBV20-1	CSAKFDRNYNSPLHF	TGCAGTGCTAAGTTCGACCGTAACTATAATTCACCCCTCCACTTT
.	.	TRBJ2-6	TRBV6-2/TRBV6-3	CASNFAGANVLTF	TGTGCCAGCAATTTTGCTGGGGCCAACGTCCTGACTTTC
.	.	TRBJ2-7	TRBV30	CAWSFLPSSYEQYF	TGTGCCTGGAGTTTTCTTCCGAGCTCCTACGAGCAGTACTTC
.	.	TRBJ2-5	TRBV5-6	CASSSRQALTRETQYF	TGTGCCAGCAGCTCCCGACAGGCCCTTACGAGAGAGACCCAGTACTTC
.	TRBD1	TRBJ1-1	TRBV28	CASSLRDSYTEAFF	TGTGCCAGCTCCCTCCGGGACAGTTACACTGAAGCTTTCTTT
.	.	TRBJ2-3	TRBV12-3/TRBV12-4	CASSLTQGDTQYF	TGTGCCAGCAGTCTTACTCAGGGGGATACGCAGTATTTT
.	TRBD1	TRBJ1-5	TRBV6-2/TRBV6-3	CASSSPTGNIPQPQHF	TGTGCCAGCAGTTCGCCGACAGGGAATATCCCTCAGCCCCAGCATTTT
.	.	TRBJ1-6	TRBV28	CASSLAENYNSPLHF	TGTGCCAGCAGTTTGGCGGAGAACTATAATTCACCCCTCCACTTT
.	TRBD2	TRBJ2-7	TRBV2	CASREERLAGAHEQYF	TGTGCCAGCAGGGAGGAGCGGCTAGCGGGAGCTCACGAGCAGTACTTC
.	TRBD2	TRBJ2-7	TRBV29-1	CSVRASSGKSAEQYF	TGCAGCGTTCGCGCTTCTAGCGGGAAATCGGCCGAGCAGTACTTC
.	.	TRBJ2-2	TRBV3-1	CASSQGSNTGELFF	TGTGCCAGCAGCCAGGGGTCGAACACCGGGGAGCTGTTTTTT
.	.	TRBJ1-4	TRBV30	CAWSVSRGPYQKLFF	TGTGCCTGGAGTGTCTCCAGGGGACCCTATCAAAAACTGTTTTTT
.	TRBD2	TRBJ2-1	TRBV2	CASSGRLADYNEQFF	TGTGCCAGCAGTGGGCGTCTAGCGGATTACAATGAGCAGTTCTTC
.	.	TRBJ2-3	TRBV20-1	CSAVRNPTQYF	TGCAGTGCCGTGCGGAACCCTACGCAGTATTTT
.	.	TRBJ1-1	TRBV3-1	CASSQEGNTEAFF	TGTGCCAGCAGCCAAGAAGGCAACACTGAAGCTTTCTTT
.	.	TRBJ1-1	TRBV6-6	CASSRALSAFF	TGTGCCAGCAGTAGGGCCCTCTCAGCTTTCTTT
.	.	TRBJ1-5	TRBV28	CASSKIKYSNQPQHF	TGTGCCAGCAGCAAAATCAAGTATAGCAATCAGCCCCAGCATTTT
.	TRBD2	TRBJ2-5	TRBV7-2	CASSLILNAGGRSETQYF	TGTGCCAGCAGCTTGATTCTGAATGCGGGGGGGCGGTCCGAGACCCAGTACTTC
.	.	TRBJ2-7	TRBV18	CASSPAAVSSYEQYF	TGTGCCAGCTCACCAGCGGCTGTTAGCTCCTACGAGCAGTACTTC
.	.	TRBJ2-7	TRBV6-5	CASRPWGGHSYEQYF	TGTGCCAGCCGGCCCTGGGGGGGACATTCCTACGAGCAGTACTTC
.	.	TRBJ1-5	TRBV12-3/TRBV12-4	CASIEGYSSNQPQHF	TGTGCCAGCATAGAGGGGTACTCATCCAATCAGCCCCAGCATTTT
.	.	TRBJ2-7	TRBV20-1	CSARDRLASPYEQYF	TGCAGTGCTAGAGATCGGCTAGCGAGCCCCTACGAGCAGTACTTC
.	.	TRBJ2-7	TRBV6-6	CASGPQGPYEQYF	TGTGCCAGCGGCCCACAGGGCCCCTACGAGCAGTACTTC
.	.	TRBJ2-5	TRBV20-1	CSARNGQETQYF	TGCAGTGCTAGGAACGGCCAAGAGACCCAGTACTTC
.	.	TRBJ2-3	TRBV2	CASSDGGAGGDTQYF	TGTGCCAGCAGTGACGGAGGGGCCGGAGGAGATACGCAGTATTTT
.	.	TRBJ2-7	TRBV9	CASSVAWTMDYEQYF	TGTGCCAGCAGCGTAGCTTGGACGATGGATTACGAGCAGTACTTC
.	.	TRBJ2-7	TRBV20-1	CSARELAAYYEQYF	TGCAGTGCTAGAGAACTAGCAGCCTACTACGAGCAGTACTTC
.	.	TRBJ2-5	TRBV5-1	CASSLVGALAETQYF	TGCGCCAGCAGCTTGGTAGGGGCCCTTGCAGAGACCCAGTACTTC
once	.	TRBJ1-1	TRBV30	CAWRRSVGQGAEAFF	TGTGCCTGGAGACGTTCTGTGGGGCAAGGGGCTGAAGCTTTCTTT
.	.	TRBJ2-3	TRBV15	CATSRGAPGTDTQYF	TGTGCCACCAGCAGGGGTGCCCCTGGCACAGATACGCAGTATTTT